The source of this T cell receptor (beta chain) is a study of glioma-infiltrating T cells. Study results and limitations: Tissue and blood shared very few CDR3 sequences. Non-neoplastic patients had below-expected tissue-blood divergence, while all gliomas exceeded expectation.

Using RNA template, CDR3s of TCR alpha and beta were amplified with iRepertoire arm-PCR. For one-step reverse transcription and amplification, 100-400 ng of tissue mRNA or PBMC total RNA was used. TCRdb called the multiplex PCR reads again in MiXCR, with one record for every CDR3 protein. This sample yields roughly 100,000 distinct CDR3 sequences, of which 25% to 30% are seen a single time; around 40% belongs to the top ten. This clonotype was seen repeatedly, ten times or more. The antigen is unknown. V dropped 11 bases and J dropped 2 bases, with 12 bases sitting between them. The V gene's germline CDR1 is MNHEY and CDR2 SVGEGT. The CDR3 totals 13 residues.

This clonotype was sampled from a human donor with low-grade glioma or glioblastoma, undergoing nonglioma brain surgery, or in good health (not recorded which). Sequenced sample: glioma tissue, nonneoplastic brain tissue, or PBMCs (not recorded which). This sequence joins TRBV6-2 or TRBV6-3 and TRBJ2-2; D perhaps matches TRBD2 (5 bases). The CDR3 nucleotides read TGTGCCGCGGGCGTCAGTAACACCGGGGAGCTGTTTTTT. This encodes CAAGVSNTGELFF.